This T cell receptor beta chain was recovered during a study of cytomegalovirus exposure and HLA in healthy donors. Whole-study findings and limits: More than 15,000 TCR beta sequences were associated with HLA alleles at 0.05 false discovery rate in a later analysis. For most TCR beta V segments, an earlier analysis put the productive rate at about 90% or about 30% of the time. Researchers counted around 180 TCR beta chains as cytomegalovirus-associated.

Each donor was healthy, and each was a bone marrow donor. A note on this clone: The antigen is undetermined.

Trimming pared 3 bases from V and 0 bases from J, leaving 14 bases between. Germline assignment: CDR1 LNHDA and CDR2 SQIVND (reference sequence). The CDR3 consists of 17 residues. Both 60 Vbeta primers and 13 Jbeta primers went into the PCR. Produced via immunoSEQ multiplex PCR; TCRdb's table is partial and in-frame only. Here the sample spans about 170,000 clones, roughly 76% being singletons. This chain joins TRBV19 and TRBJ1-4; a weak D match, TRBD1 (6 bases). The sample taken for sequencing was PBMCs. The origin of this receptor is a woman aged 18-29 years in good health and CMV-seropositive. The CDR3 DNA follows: TGTGCCAGTAGTATCCCGGGACAAGCTGCAACTAATGAAAAACTGTTTTTT. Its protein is CASSIPGQAATNEKLFF.